This T cell receptor beta chain emerged from a study of shared clonotypes between healthy human individuals (dated by TCRdb to the early 2020s). General notes on the study: The cohort included three men and a couple of women between 18 and 49 years of age. To estimate repertoire size and how much clonotypes are shared between individuals, the study performed deep sequencing of blood TCR repertoires from 4 to 6 healthy adults. To increase sequencing depth and limit assay-specific biases, TCR repertoire library preparation and sequencing were carried out by different laboratories using diverse techniques. Between about 0.8 and 9 billion PBMCs per donor were obtained by leukapheresis.

Remarks on this clone: Its cognate antigen has yet to be identified. Per-nucleotide qualities are absent, and no much larger clonotype sits a single base away.

Using the deep immunoSEQ assay, multiplex PCR amplified TCR CDR3 regions from genomic DNA. For each cell subset, the extracted genomic DNA was distributed evenly across all wells of several immunoSEQ 96-well plates, and each plate served as one replicate. For unsorted PBMC, about 0.3 ug genomic DNA, equal to 32,000 or so T cell genomes, was loaded into each replicate PCR. Unsorted PBMC genomic DNA was sequenced across ten immunoSEQ deep assay plates. Purified libraries were measured with a Qubit 3.0 fluorometer, size-checked on a Bioanalyzer 2100, and measured again with the KAPA Library Quantification kit. Every immunoSEQ 96-well plate was sequenced on a separate single-read 150-cycle Illumina NextSeq 550 flow cell. On the authors' methods: Because only junctional sequences without quality scores were contained in the immunoSEQ output, filtering matching that applied to full-length reads could not be performed. To assign V/J genes and CDR3, sequences were annotated using PyIR, a Python wrapper for IgBLAST v1.9, with IMGT germline references. Reads were filtered out if the reads had weak V/J assignments (E-value above 1e-6), no CDR3, stop codons, out-of-frame junctions, or ambiguous translated residues. A V3J clonotype was defined by an identical inferred V gene, J gene, and CDR3 amino acid sequence. Percentage overlap between repertoires was calculated by dividing the number of shared unique clonotypes by the size of the smaller repertoire. Richness of each repertoire was evaluated using RTK rarefaction, the Chao1 estimator, and Recon v2.1 estimates of unobserved clonotypes. TCRdb limited this immuneACCESS table to in-frame rearrangements with V and J called. A share of clones is missing; checked studies link under half to unresolved V genes, and the rest is unexplained. The DNA gave D and trimming, while V, J and clone size come from that table. The sample has about 560,000 clones on record, around three quarters of them singletons. Around 12% of the sample belongs to the ten largest clones.

What the study reported, not specific to this receptor: Pairwise subsampling indicated that sequencing depth was expected to affect the degree of clonotype sharing among donors. Sampling was restricted to blood, and TCR repertoires in tissues likely differ from the TCR repertoires found in blood. The genetic and exposure-history diversity represented was limited by the small number of donors.

The donors were healthy, HIV-negative adults with no recently reported acute infections or vaccinations. Only Caucasian adults living in Nashville, Tennessee, USA were represented among the donors. For unsorted samples, 85 million to 100 million PBMCs were counted, and genomic DNA was extracted using the QIAamp DNA Blood Mini kit. Blood was collected by leukapheresis, and PBMCs were isolated by Ficoll-Histopaque density gradient centrifugation and then cryopreserved in liquid nitrogen vapor phase. V loses 1 base of germline sequence and J loses 8 bases, and the interval between the two ends is 10 bases. Via the germline V gene, CDR1 is SGHAT and CDR2 FQNNGV. The CDR3 spans 13 residues, from the cysteine through the phenylalanine. This entry keeps only the CDR3 DNA: 39 bases, framed from base 1.

The source is a woman in her thirties or forties in good health. Some clones in this sample may be carry-over from other donors' samples. The chain joins TRBV11-2 to TRBJ2-3; TRBD2 is a possible D gene, resting on 5 matching bases. The sequencing sample was made of PBMCs. The bases are TGTGCCAGCAGCTTAGGGCGGGCGCGTACGCAGTATTTT. Translated, it gives CASSLGRARTQYF.